The rows below give T cell receptor beta chains drawn from one sample of a study of T-cell reconstitution after alpha-beta-depleted transplantation in children. TCRdb reanalysed the PCR reads using MiXCR and keeps one entry per CDR3 protein. Of 600,000 or so distinct CDR3 sequences listed, more than 20% are singletons. Specimen: PBMCs, mostly from graft donor cells, collected 360 days after TCRalphabeta/CD19-depleted stem cell transplant. The receptor source for this set is a boy under two years old who had a stem cell transplant for acute myeloid leukemia, so the T cells may come from the graft donor. CDR3s include the opening cysteine and the closing phenylalanine or tryptophan. The order of the fields is V gene, CDR3 protein.

>TRBV7-2
CASSFIAGTLDTQYF
>TRBV5-1
CASRPTSGGPSYNEQFF
>TRBV4-3
CASSQVPGIYEQYF
>TRBV20-1
CSARSPTTGLETQYF
>TRBV24-1
CATSAGQGAYEQFF
>TRBV20-1
CSASRLGGNEQFF
>TRBV5-1
CASTTDANTGELFF
>TRBV24-1
CATSSVLQETQYF
>TRBV20-1
CSAGRDFPPTDTQYF
>TRBV18
CASSLGTAIYEQYF
>TRBV19
CASSIDGILYGYTF
>TRBV20-1
CSAAVLGRVGTDTQYF
>TRBV20-1
CSARPPGQAYEQYF
>TRBV27
CASTPSRGDPYNEQFF
>TRBV12-3/TRBV12-4
CASSLRGRFADTQYF
>TRBV6-1
CASTKRWGSYNEQFF
>TRBV15
CATSRVTNEKLFF